Described below is a single TCR beta chain sequence and its context. This record belongs to a study of blood T cell repertoires in COVID-19. Study in general: Nucleic acid was either cDNA or gDNA, and it came from T cells, B-cell-depleted T cells, or PBMCs.

In the authors' workflow: Estimation of nucleated cell counts relied on the amplification of reference gene primers. The data were produced by immunoSEQ multiplex PCR, yet TCRdb's version contains in-frame clones alone and is incomplete. From that table come the V and J calls and clone size; the DNA was used to work out D and trimming. Among roughly 400,000 clones listed, roughly 87% were seen once. This CDR3 is built from 20 residues. Per the germline V gene, CDR1 is KGHSH and CDR2 is LQKENI. The V gene lost 1 base and the J gene lost 8 bases, with 32 bases spanning the gap. The genes are TRBV18 and TRBJ1-2; D remains ambiguous. What was sequenced was PBMCs or T cells enriched from blood (not recorded which). The receptor was isolated from a man aged 18 to 30 who had recovered from COVID-19. The CDR3 nucleotides are TGTGCCAGCTCACCACTTGTATCCCCTCTGGGCCAAAGCATTATGAAGGGCTACACCTTC. Translation gives CASSPLVSPLGQSIMKGYTF. The full variable domain, completed using reference TRBV18 and TRBJ1-2, is NAGVMQNPRHLVRRRGQEARLRCSPMKGHSHVYWYRQLPEEGLKFMVYLQKENIIDESGMPKERFSAEFPKEGPSILRIQQVVRGDSAAYFCASSPLVSPLGQSIMKGYTFGSGTRLTVV.